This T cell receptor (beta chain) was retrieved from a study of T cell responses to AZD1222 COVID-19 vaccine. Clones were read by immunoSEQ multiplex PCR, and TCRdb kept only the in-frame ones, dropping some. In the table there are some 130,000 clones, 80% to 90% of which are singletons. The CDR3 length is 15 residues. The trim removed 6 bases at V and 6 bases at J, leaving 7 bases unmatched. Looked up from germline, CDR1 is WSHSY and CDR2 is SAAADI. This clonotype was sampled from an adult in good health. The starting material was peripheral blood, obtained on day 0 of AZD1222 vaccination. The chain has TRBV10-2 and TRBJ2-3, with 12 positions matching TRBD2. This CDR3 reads CASRDRTSGVDTQYF. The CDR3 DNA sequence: TGCGCCAGCAGAGATAGGACTAGCGGGGTGGATACGCAGTATTTT.